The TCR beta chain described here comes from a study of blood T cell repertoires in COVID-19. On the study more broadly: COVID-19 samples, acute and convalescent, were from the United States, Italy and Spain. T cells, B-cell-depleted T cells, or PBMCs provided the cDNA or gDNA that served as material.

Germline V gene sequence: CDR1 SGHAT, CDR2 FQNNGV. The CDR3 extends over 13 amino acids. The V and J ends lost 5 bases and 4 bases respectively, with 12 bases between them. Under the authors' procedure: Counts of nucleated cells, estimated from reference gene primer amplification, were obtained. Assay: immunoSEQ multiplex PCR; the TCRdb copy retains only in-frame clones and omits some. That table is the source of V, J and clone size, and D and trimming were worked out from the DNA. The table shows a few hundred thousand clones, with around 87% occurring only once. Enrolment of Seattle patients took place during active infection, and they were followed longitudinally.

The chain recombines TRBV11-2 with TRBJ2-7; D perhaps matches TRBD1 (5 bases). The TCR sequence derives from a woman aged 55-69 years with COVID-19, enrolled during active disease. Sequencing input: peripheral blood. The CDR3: CASSHHRRYEQYF. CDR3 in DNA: TGTGCCAGCAGCCACCACAGGAGATACGAGCAGTACTTC.